The 9 T cell receptor beta chains reported below all come from one sample, sequenced in a study of CD4 T cells in relation to SARS-CoV-2 and coronaviruses. Their cognate antigens are unknown. Before the COVID-19 pandemic, during about 2010-2019, CD4+ T cells were taken from unexposed donors. After roughly ten days of culture, CD4+ T cells were isolated. Assay: immunoSEQ multiplex PCR; the TCRdb copy retains only in-frame clones and omits some. The data show some 16,000 clones, nearly 85% seen once. Material: CD4+ T cells from PBMCs, cultured in vitro. These receptors originate from a human donor in good health.

The rearrangement links TRBV9 to TRBJ2-5; D ambiguous. Germline V gene lookup returns CDR1 SGDLS and CDR2 YYNGEE. Trimming took off 3 bases at V and 1 base at J, with 1 base between the two ends. CDR3 length: 11 residues. DNA of the CDR3: TGTGCCAGCAGCGCCCAAGAGACCCAGTACTTC. This translates into CASSAQETQYF.

This chain links TRBV7-9 with TRBJ2-3; D possibly uses TRBD1 or TRBD2 (5 bases each). Germline CDR1 reads SEHNR; CDR2 reads FQNEAQ (reference sequence). CDR3 length equals 16 residues. The V and J ends lost 2 bases and 3 bases respectively, with 15 bases between them. CDR3 protein: CASSLPPGRKTDTQYF. The CDR3 bases are TGTGCCAGCAGCTTACCCCCGGGACGGAAGACAGATACGCAGTATTTT.

This chain links TRBV5-6 with TRBJ1-6, with D tentatively TRBD1 (6 bases). The ends were cut back, 2 bases at V and 8 bases at J, with 17 bases in the middle. Germline V gene lookup returns CDR1 SGHDT and CDR2 YYEEEE. The CDR3 extends over 16 amino acids. The CDR3 region has the DNA TGTGCCAGCAGCTTTTTTGCCGCAGGGGATGATTCACCCCTCCACTTT. It translates to CASSFFAAGDDSPLHF. Complete variable domain (other parts from reference TRBV5-6 and TRBJ1-6): DAGVTQSPTHLIKTRGQQVTLRCSPKSGHDTVSWYQQALGQGPQFIFQYYEEEERQRGNFPDRFSGHQFPNYSSELNVNALLLGDSALYLCASSFFAAGDDSPLHFGNGTRLTVT.

CDR3 in amino acids: CASSLGDRRNTIYF. The CDR3 nucleotides read TGTGCCAGCAGCTTGGGGGACAGAAGAAACACCATATATTTT. The chain links TRBV7-2 to TRBJ1-3; 7 positions agree with TRBD1. J was trimmed by 5 bases and V by 3 bases; bases with no gene match: 4. The CDR3 is made up of 14 amino acids. CDR1 is SGHTA, CDR2 FQGNSA, per germline.

This clone was picked up a small number of times. This sequence joins TRBV15 and TRBJ2-5; TRBD2 aligns across 8 bases. The germline V gene has CDR1 LNHNV and CDR2 YYDKDF (reference sequence). The junction had 9 bases not matched to a gene; V was cut back by 1 base and J by 5 bases. The CDR3 runs to 16 residues. The CDR3 region has the DNA TGTGCCACCAGCAGAGGGCGAGCGGGAGTCGGTGAGACCCAGTACTTC. It is translated as CATSRGRAGVGETQYF.

This chain connects TRBV5-1 to TRBJ2-7; D unclear. Germline-derived CDR1 and CDR2 are SGHRS and YFSETQ. The CDR3 runs to 13 residues. V dropped 0 bases and J dropped 2 bases, with 6 bases sitting between them. Here the CDR3 DNA reads TGCGCCAGCAGCTTGGACACCACCTACGAGCAGTACTTC. It specifies CASSLDTTYEQYF.

J is TRBJ2-3 and V is TRBV11-3, with no clear D. This CDR3 is 15 amino acids long. The ends were cut back, 1 base at V and 0 bases at J, with 8 bases in the middle. Germline V CDR1 and CDR2: SGHNT, YENEEA. The CDR3 here is CASSLVAGSTDTQYF. The DNA of the CDR3 is TGTGCCAGCAGCTTAGTCGCAGGAAGCACAGATACGCAGTATTTT. Filled out from reference TRBV11-3 and TRBJ2-3, the complete variable domain reads EAGVVQSPRYKIIEKKQPVAFWCNPISGHNTLYWYLQNLGQGPELLIRYENEEAVDDSQLPKDRFSAERLKGVDSTLKIQPAELGDSAVYLCASSLVAGSTDTQYFGPGTRLTVL.

The chain uses TRBV2 and TRBJ1-1; D is unresolved. Trimming stripped 4 bases from V and 1 base from J, with 10 bases between. The germline CDR1 and CDR2 sequences are SNHLY and FYNNEI. This CDR3 comprises 14 residues. The CDR3 here is CASSGVGRNTEAFF. In DNA, the CDR3 is TGTGCCAGCAGTGGTGTAGGGCGGAACACTGAAGCTTTCTTT. The full variable domain, its missing parts supplied by reference TRBV2 and TRBJ1-1, is EPEVTQTPSHQVTQMGQEVILRCVPISNHLYFYWYRQILGQKVEFLVSFYNNEISEKSEIFDDQFSVERPDGSNFTLKIRSTKLEDSAMYFCASSGVGRNTEAFFGQGTRLTVV.

This chain connects TRBV7-8 to TRBJ2-5; D possibly corresponds to TRBD1 (6 bases). Per the germline V gene, CDR1 is SGHVS and CDR2 is FQNEAQ. V lost 5 bases, J lost 3 bases, and 13 bases lay in between. This CDR3 region has 14 residues. CDR3 nucleotide sequence: TGTGCCAGCAGCCTAAGTGGACAGAAAGAGACCCAGTACTTC. Translated, it gives CASSLSGQKETQYF. The full variable domain, completed using reference TRBV7-8 and TRBJ2-5, is GAGVSQSPRYKVAKRGQDVALRCDPISGHVSLFWYQQALGQGPEFLTYFQNEAQLDKSGLPSDRFFAERPEGSVSTLKIQRTQQEDSAVYLCASSLSGQKETQYFGPGTRLLVL.